Reported below is one T cell receptor (beta chain). The antigen is unknown. This specimen belongs to a study of shared clonotypes between healthy human individuals. Looking at the study overall: Those who served as donors were two women and a few men between the ages of 18 and 49.

Investigators spread the genomic DNA of each subset evenly over several immunoSEQ plates. The table came from immunoSEQ multiplex PCR; TCRdb's copy has only in-frame clones and leaves some out. The repertoire has approximately 1,500,000 clones, roughly 98% of them found once; the top ten carry roughly 0.45%. This CDR3 has 17 residues. J was trimmed by 0 bases and V by 4 bases; bases with no gene match: 6. Germline assignment: CDR1 SGHDN and CDR2 FVKESK. General study results and limits: Limitation of the genetic and exposure-history diversity represented came from the few donors. Across a few donors, naive CD4 shared 5% to 6%, naive CD8 more than 3%, memory CD4 about 2.5%, memory CD8 under 0.5%.

The origin of this receptor is a man aged 25 to 40 in good health. The chain has TRBV14 and TRBJ2-6; 7 bases align to TRBD1. Source material: naive CD4+ T cells sorted from blood. The sample's subset: CD45RA+ positively selected. CDR3 in DNA: TGTGCCAGCAGCCCGGGAACAGGGGACTCTGGGGCCAACGTCCTGACTTTC. This translates into CASSPGTGDSGANVLTF. Based on the CDR3 plus reference TRBV14 and TRBJ2-6, the full variable domain is EAGVTQFPSHSVIEKGQTVTLRCDPISGHDNLYWYRRVMGKEIKFLLHFVKESKQDESGMPNNRFLAERTGGTYSTLKVQPAELEDSGVYFCASSPGTGDSGANVLTFGAGSRLTVL.